This entry describes one T cell receptor beta chain. Antigen: not known. Libraries for TCR beta were made by quantitative 5'-RACE with molecular barcodes. Using its own MiXCR run on the 5' RACE reads, TCRdb lists one record per CDR3 protein. This table holds about 210,000 distinct CDR3 sequences, about 7% found once. This record comes from a study of CD8 T cells in ankylosing spondylitis. Broader study findings: Both synovial fluid and blood in reactive arthritis had previously been reported to carry some motif variants. Blood from ankylosing spondylitis patients appeared to carry a characteristic roughly eight-variant TCR beta motif. Disease-associated clones were reportedly significantly overrepresented in matched ankylosing spondylitis synovial fluid. Those disease-linked clones were CD8+; they were also relatively rare in peripheral blood.

The CDR3 sequence is 14 residues long. J was trimmed by 6 bases and V by 2 bases; bases with no gene match: 3. In germline, CDR1 is GTSNPN, CDR2 SVGIG (reference sequence). The sequence came from a male donor with ankylosing spondylitis. Specimen: blood, either unsorted or a sorted T cell fraction (not recorded which). The chain has TRBV30 and TRBJ2-1; 11 nucleotides align to TRBD2. The CDR3 here is CAWSRLAGGNEQFF. DNA of the CDR3: TGTGCCTGGAGTCGGCTAGCGGGAGGCAATGAGCAGTTCTTC.